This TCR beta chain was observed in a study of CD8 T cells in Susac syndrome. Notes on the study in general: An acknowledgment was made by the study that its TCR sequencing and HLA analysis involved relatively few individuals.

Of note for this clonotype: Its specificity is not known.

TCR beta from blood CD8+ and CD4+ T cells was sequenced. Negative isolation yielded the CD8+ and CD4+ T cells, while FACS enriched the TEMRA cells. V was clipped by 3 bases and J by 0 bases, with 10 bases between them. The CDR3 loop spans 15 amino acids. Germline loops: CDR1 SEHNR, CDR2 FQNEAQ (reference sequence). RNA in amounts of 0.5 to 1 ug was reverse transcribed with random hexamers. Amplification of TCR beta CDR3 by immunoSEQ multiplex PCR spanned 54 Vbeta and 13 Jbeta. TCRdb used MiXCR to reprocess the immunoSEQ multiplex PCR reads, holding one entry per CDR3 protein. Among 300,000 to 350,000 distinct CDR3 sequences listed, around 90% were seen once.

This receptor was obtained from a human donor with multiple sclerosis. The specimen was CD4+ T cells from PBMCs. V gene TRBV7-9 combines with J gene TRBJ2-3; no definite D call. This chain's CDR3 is CASSLDGPSTDTQYF. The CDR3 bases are TGTGCCAGCAGCTTGGACGGACCAAGCACAGATACGCAGTATTTT.